The 2 T cell receptor beta chains in this list originate from one sample, sequenced in a study of T-cell memory formation after mild COVID-19. TCRdb recomputed calls from the 5' RACE reads with MiXCR, one row per CDR3 protein. The data contain under 300,000 distinct CDR3 sequences, approximately 9% of them singletons. The sequenced material came from PBMCs or a T cell subset sorted from them (not recorded which). The receptor set was obtained from a man aged 18 to 30 who had mild COVID-19 (a few samples of this study predate the infection). Cell type and time point are not known.

This clonotype has more than one count but fewer than ten. J is TRBJ2-7 and V is TRBV6-5; the D gene could be TRBD1 or TRBD2 (5 bases each). This CDR3 region has 14 residues. Trimming cost V 10 bases and J 5 bases, with 21 bases left between them. From germline, CDR1 is MNHEY and CDR2 SVGAGI. As DNA, the CDR3 is TGTGCCAATAACGACCCGGACGGGACCCACGAGCAGTACGTC. Encoded protein: CANNDPDGTHEQYV.

This clonotype was counted only a few times. V usage is TRBV14 and J usage is TRBJ1-6, with D hard to call. Germline CDR1 is SGHDN and CDR2 is FVKESK. V lost 6 bases to trimming and J lost 7 bases, with 10 bases between them. The CDR3 spans 13 residues. The CDR3 nucleotides read TGTGCCAGCAGTCGGGCCAGCAATTCACCCCTCCACTTT. This sequence encodes CASSRASNSPLHF.